The entry below gives a single TCR beta chain sequence along with its context. Its target is unknown. The CDR3 is 13 amino acids. CDR1 and CDR2 from the germline V gene are SGHNT and YENEEA. V was trimmed by 0 bases and J by 9 bases, leaving 9 bases between them. This sample was taken from a study of T cell responses to AZD1222 COVID-19 vaccine. General study points: No repertoire was sampled before or during the peak T cell response, only after it. Breadth and depth of Spike-specific TCRs rose after two AZD1222 doses. CD4 TCRs covered the whole spike, strongest at regions 160-218 and 743-854.

The protocol was immunoSEQ multiplex PCR, while the TCRdb copy is restricted to in-frame clones and leaves out a portion. The repertoire holds 150,000 or so clones, with approximately 93% as singletons. This sequence joins TRBV11-3 and TRBJ2-1; tentative D call: TRBD2 (5 bases). The sequencing used peripheral blood, collected on day 0 of AZD1222 vaccination. This TCR was recovered from an adult in good health. The CDR3 sequence: CASSLEGVGEQFF. In nucleotides, the CDR3 is TGTGCCAGCAGCTTAGAGGGAGTGGGTGAGCAGTTCTTC.